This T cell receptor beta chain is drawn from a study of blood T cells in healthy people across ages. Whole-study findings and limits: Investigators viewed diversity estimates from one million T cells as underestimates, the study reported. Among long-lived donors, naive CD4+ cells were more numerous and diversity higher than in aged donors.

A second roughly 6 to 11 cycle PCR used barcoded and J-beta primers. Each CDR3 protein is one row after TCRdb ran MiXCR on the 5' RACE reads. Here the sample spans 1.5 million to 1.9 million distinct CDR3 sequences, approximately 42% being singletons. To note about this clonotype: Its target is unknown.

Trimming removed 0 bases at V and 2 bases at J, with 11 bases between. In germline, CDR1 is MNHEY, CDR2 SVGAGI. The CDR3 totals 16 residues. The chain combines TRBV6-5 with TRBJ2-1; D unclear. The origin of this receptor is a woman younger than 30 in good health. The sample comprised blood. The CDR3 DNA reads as TGTGCCAGCAGTTACTCTCCATCCTGGACCTACAATGAGCAGTTCTTC. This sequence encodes CASSYSPSWTYNEQFF.